The rows below give T cell receptor beta chains drawn from one sample of a study of CD8+ T cells in alopecia areata. Sequenced by immunoSEQ multiplex PCR; TCRdb stores in-frame clones only, minus some. The sample has about 30,000 clones; 62% are singletons. The sequenced sample was NKG2D-high CD8+ T cells sorted from blood. The receptors were sampled from a human donor with alopecia areata. CDR3s include the opening cysteine and the closing phenylalanine or tryptophan.

j_call	v_call	cdr3_aa
TRBJ2-7	TRBV7-9	CASSQVGDTSYEQYF
TRBJ2-5	TRBV7-9	CASSLPSGQQETQYF
TRBJ1-1	TRBV5-1	CASSFDRLGTEAFF
TRBJ2-7	TRBV7-2	CASSLSNEQYF
TRBJ1-5	TRBV7-8	CASSVEGRHNQPQHF
TRBJ2-5	TRBV5-1	CASSFSRQNLEETQYF
TRBJ1-2	TRBV4-2	CASSQVAVSNYGYTF
TRBJ2-7	TRBV28	CASSPPPGLVEQYF
TRBJ1-6	TRBV7-9	CASSPEGWQGSSPLHF
TRBJ2-2	TRBV11-2	CASSLLAGGSTGELFF
TRBJ2-7	TRBV28	CASSFPGVVEQYF
TRBJ2-7	TRBV27	CASSSLPKSSYEQYF
TRBJ2-2	TRBV4-1	CASSQEMGRGSVGELFF
TRBJ1-1	TRBV7-9	CASSLDGGTTEAFF
TRBJ2-2	TRBV7-8	CASSPPGGPTGELFF
TRBJ2-7	TRBV4-1	CASSQPLSGRAGYEQYF
TRBJ1-2	TRBV15	CATSRDAGGNYGYTF
TRBJ2-7	TRBV25-1	CASTGSYSYEQYF
TRBJ2-1	TRBV28	CASSPPSASANEQFF
TRBJ2-1	TRBV4-1	CASSQETGRLSTEQFF
TRBJ2-7	TRBV28	CASSFPARTSYEQYF
TRBJ2-2	TRBV5-1	CASSLRGGIDTGELFF
TRBJ2-1	TRBV19	CASSFGRSYNEQFF
TRBJ2-7	TRBV27	CASSLGVPYEQYF
TRBJ1-4	TRBV5-1	CASSVGQGTNEKLFF
TRBJ2-5	TRBV29-1	CSVSGQGESQETQYF
TRBJ1-2	TRBV10-2	CASRDISGYTF
TRBJ2-3	TRBV28	CASSSRRVGTDTQYF
TRBJ2-1	TRBV27	CASRQGTSSTTYNEQFF
TRBJ2-2	TRBV4-3	CASSQDGNTGELFF
TRBJ2-3	TRBV5-1	CASSLRTGNTDTQYF
TRBJ1-5	TRBV27	CASRLEYSNQPQHF
TRBJ2-3	TRBV18	CASSPPMEADTQYF
TRBJ2-7	TRBV4-1	CASSQMAGFSYEQYF
TRBJ2-2	TRBV29-1	CSVNSGSGELFF
TRBJ2-1	TRBV28	CASSFPSGVAGEDSYNEQFF
TRBJ2-1	TRBV6-1	CASSEGVLATYNEQFF
TRBJ2-7	TRBV19	CASSPSGSLEQYF
TRBJ2-2	TRBV6-5	CAVSERIQGTGELFF
TRBJ2-6	TRBV28	CASSYESGANVLTF
TRBJ1-3	TRBV7-2	CASSVPGDRPSGNTIYF
TRBJ2-1	TRBV27	CASSSTSGLYNEQFF
TRBJ2-1	TRBV7-3	CASSWDSSYNEQFF
TRBJ2-1	TRBV19	CASRIGLADNEQFF
TRBJ2-5	TRBV6-5	CASSYSRPDQETQYF
TRBJ1-2	TRBV4-1	CASSHTWGGSYGYTF
TRBJ2-3	TRBV5-1	CASSLRLAGQDTQYF
TRBJ2-1	TRBV27	CASSSIETSGREAEQFF
TRBJ2-1	TRBV19	CASSIGGSYNEQFF
TRBJ1-1	TRBV9	CASSDTQGRDAFF
TRBJ2-7	TRBV7-2	CASSLAGGSEQYF
TRBJ2-3	TRBV2	CASTISGGAEDTQYF
TRBJ2-7	TRBV11-1	CASSLGRLNEQYF
TRBJ2-5	TRBV29-1	CSVEPVSQQETQYF